This is a list of T cell receptor beta chains from one sample in a study of T cell changes during pregnancy in multiple sclerosis. The protocol was immunoSEQ multiplex PCR, while the TCRdb copy is restricted to in-frame clones and leaves out a portion. The sample holds approximately 44,000 clones; about nine tenths are singletons and the top ten take roughly 0.5%. Sequenced here: CD4+ T cells from peripheral blood mononuclear cells, sampled in the third trimester of pregnancy. Receptor source: a female donor with multiple sclerosis, enrolled in a pregnancy study. Both conserved end residues are part of each CDR3. Where a row states a size, it is once, few, many or the class of an expanded clone; other rows omit it.

abundance	v_gene	j_gene	CDR3aa
.	TRBV7-9	TRBJ2-7	CASSFGTSGSPTYEQYF
.	TRBV12-5	TRBJ2-3	CASGLVWPGTQYF
.	TRBV6-5	TRBJ2-2	CASSYGPNTGELFF
.	TRBV11-1	TRBJ2-1	CASSLDLGTSGYNEQFF
.	TRBV28	TRBJ2-1	CASTPAGTSTQEQFF
.	TRBV5-8	TRBJ1-2	CASSVLIGTGALDYGYTF
.	TRBV11-3	TRBJ2-1	CASSLRGSGGNEQFF
.	TRBV7-2	TRBJ1-3	CASSFQPGGVAGNTIYF
once	TRBV18	TRBJ2-7	CASSPPDRVHEQYF
once	TRBV10-3	TRBJ1-2	CAIGATQGDGYTF
.	TRBV11-3	TRBJ2-3	CASRGAIKEEVLTDTQYF
.	TRBV4-3	TRBJ2-2	CASSQFRGTAGELFF
.	TRBV5-1	TRBJ2-2	CASSPPSGRASGELFF